This TCR beta chain is from a study of T cell repertoires in cytomegalovirus infection. Study overall: CMV infection together with matching HLA type was indicated by public TCR beta signatures.

TCRdb fed the reads into MiXCR, producing one record per CDR3 protein. The sample gives 200,000 to 250,000 distinct CDR3 sequences, around 6.2% of which show up once; about 6.3% is in the top ten. The CDR3 has 16 amino acids. CDR1 and CDR2 (germline): MNHEY, SVGEGT. Trimming took 8 bases from V and 3 from J, leaving 19 bases between them. Study observations and caveats: Cumulative frequency of public TCR beta families picked out carriers of CMV plus the relevant HLA. HLA-C-restricted CMV-specific TCR beta clonotypes prevailed in the ex vivo response.

This clonotype has ten or more counts. As yet, its antigen is unknown. This receptor was obtained from a human donor in good health (CMV status not recorded). Some clones in this sample may be carry-over from other donors' samples. The rearrangement links TRBV6-2 or TRBV6-3 to TRBJ2-2; D is ambiguous. Sequencing input: PBMCs. The CDR3 sequence is CASRASLKLYTGELFF. CDR3 nucleotides: TGTGCCAGCCGCGCCTCCCTGAAACTCTACACCGGGGAGCTGTTTTTT.